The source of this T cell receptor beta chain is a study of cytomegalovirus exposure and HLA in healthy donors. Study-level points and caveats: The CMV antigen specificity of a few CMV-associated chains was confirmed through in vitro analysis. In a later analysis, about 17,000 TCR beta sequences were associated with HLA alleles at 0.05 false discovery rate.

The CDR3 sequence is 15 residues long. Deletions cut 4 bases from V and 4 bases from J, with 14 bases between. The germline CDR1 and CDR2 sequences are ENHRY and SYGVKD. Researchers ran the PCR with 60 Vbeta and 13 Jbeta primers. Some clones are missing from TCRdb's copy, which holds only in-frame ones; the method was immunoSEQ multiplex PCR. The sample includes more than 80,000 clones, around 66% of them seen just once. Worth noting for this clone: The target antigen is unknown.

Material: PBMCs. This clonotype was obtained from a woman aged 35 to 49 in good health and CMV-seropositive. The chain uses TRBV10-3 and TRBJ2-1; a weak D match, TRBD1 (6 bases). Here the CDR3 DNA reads TGTGCCATCAGTGGACCCCTGGACAGTTACAATGAGCAGTTCTTC. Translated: CAISGPLDSYNEQFF.